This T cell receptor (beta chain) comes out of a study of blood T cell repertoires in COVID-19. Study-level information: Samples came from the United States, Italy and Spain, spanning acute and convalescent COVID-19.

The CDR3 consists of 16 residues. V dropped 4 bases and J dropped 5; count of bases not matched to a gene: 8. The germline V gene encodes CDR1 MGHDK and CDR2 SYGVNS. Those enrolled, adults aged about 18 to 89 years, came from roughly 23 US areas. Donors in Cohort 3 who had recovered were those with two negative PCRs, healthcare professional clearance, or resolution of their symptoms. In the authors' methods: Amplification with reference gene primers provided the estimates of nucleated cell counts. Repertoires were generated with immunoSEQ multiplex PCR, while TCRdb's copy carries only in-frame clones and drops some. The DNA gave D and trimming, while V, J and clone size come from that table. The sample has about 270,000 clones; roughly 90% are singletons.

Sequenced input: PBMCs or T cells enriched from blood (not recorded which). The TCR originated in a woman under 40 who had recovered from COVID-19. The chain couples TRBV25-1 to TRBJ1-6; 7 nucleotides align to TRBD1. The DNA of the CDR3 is TGTGCCAGCAGTGTACAGGGGATTCCTGATAATTCACCCCTCCACTTT. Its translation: CASSVQGIPDNSPLHF. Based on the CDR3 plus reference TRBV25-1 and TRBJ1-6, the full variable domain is EADIYQTPRYLVIGTGKKITLECSQTMGHDKMYWYQQDPGMELHLIHYSYGVNSTEKGDLSSESTVSRIRTEHFPLTLESARPSHTSQYLCASSVQGIPDNSPLHFGNGTRLTVT.